A single sample gave rise to the 7 T cell receptor beta chains below, sequenced in a study of blood T cell repertoires in COVID-19. Sequencing was performed with immunoSEQ multiplex PCR; in TCRdb, only in-frame clones are kept and a portion is missing. The sample lists about 130,000 clones; about 70% were seen once. Sequencing was carried out using peripheral blood. These receptors all come from a man between 60 and 70 years old with acute or convalescent COVID-19.

The chain recombines TRBV7-3 with TRBJ2-3; D is undetermined. CDR3 length: 12 amino acids. Trimming shortened V by 5 bases and J by 4 bases, and 7 bases separated the two germline ends. In germline, CDR1 is SGHTA, CDR2 FQGTGA. The CDR3, as DNA: TGTGCCAGCAGCCAAGGAGCAGATACGCAGTATTTT. Residues: CASSQGADTQYF.

The chain uses TRBV24-1 and TRBJ1-2; TRBD1 is a possible D gene (6 bases). The CDR3 runs 15 residues. Trimming took off 3 bases at V and 5 bases at J, with 15 bases between the two ends. Germline V gives CDR1 KGHDR, CDR2 SFDVKD. The CDR3 nucleotides read TGTGCCACCAGTGATCCGACAGGCACCTCTTATGGCTACACCTTC. Its translation: CATSDPTGTSYGYTF.

In its sample, this clone was seen a few times. The genes are TRBV4-1 and TRBJ2-7; D unresolved. Germline CDR1 and CDR2: MGHRA and YSYEKL. The germline V and J ends were trimmed by 0 bases and 0 bases, with 6 bases remaining between them. This CDR3 region has 14 residues. CDR3 sequence (DNA): TGCGCCAGCAGCCAAGAATGGCTCTCCTACGAGCAGTACTTC. Its translation: CASSQEWLSYEQYF.

V is TRBV7-6 and J is TRBJ1-2; no definite D call. Per germline, CDR1 SGHVS and CDR2 FNYEAQ. CDR3 length: 12 residues. V was clipped by 5 bases and J by 6 bases, with 10 bases between them. CDR3 residues: CASSPSGNGYTF. In nucleotides, the CDR3 is TGTGCCAGCAGCCCCTCGGGGAATGGCTACACCTTC. Combining the CDR3 with reference TRBV7-6 and TRBJ1-2 gives the whole variable domain GAGVSQSPRYKVTKRGQDVALRCDPISGHVSLYWYRQALGQGPEFLTYFNYEAQQDKSGLPNDRFSAERPEGSISTLTIQRTEQRDSAMYRCASSPSGNGYTFGSGTRLTVV.

V and J are TRBV19 and TRBJ2-3; possibly TRBD2 for D (5 bases). The CDR3 has 16 residues. CDR1 LNHDA and CDR2 SQIVND come from the germline V gene (reference sequence). Trimming removed 2 bases from V and 3 bases from J, with 15 bases in between. The CDR3 sequence is CASSITAQRTTDTQYF. The CDR3 bases are TGTGCCAGTAGTATAACTGCCCAGCGGACTACAGATACGCAGTATTTT.

This clone was detected a few times. The J gene is TRBJ1-1, the V gene TRBV2; 7 positions agree with TRBD1. CDR1 is SNHLY, CDR2 FYNNEI, per germline. CDR3 length equals 14 residues. With 6 bases clipped from V and 4 bases from J, the junction kept 8 bases outside the gene matches. The CDR3 DNA is TGTGCCAGCAGCGCCCAACAGGGGAGCACTGAAGCTTTCTTT. Translation: CASSAQQGSTEAFF.

This chain uses TRBV19 with TRBJ2-7, with a weak D call TRBD1 (6 bases). V lost 3 bases to trimming and J lost 7 bases, with 13 bases between them. Germline V gene sequence: CDR1 LNHDA, CDR2 SQIVND (reference sequence). This CDR3 region has 13 residues. This CDR3 reads CASSILGAREQYF. In nucleotides, the CDR3 is TGTGCCAGTAGTATTCTGGGGGCACGGGAGCAGTACTTC.